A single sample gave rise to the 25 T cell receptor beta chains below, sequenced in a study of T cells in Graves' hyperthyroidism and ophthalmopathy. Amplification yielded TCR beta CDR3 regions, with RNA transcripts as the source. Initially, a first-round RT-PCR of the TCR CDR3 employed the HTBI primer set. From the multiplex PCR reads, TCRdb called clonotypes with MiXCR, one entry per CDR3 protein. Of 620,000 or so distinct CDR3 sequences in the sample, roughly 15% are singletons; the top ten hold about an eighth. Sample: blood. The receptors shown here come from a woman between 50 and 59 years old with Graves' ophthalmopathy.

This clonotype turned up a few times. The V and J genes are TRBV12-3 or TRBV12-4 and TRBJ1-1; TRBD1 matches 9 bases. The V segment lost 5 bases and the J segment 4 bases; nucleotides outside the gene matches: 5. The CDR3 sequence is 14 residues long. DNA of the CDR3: TGTGCCAGCAGTAAGACAGGGGGGACCACTGAAGCTTTCTTT. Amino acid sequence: CASSKTGGTTEAFF.

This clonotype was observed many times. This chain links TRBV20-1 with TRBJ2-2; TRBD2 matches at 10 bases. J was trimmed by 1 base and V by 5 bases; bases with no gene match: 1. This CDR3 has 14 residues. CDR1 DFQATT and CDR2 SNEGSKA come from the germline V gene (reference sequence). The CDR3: CSAWTSGNTGELFF. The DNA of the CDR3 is TGCAGTGCTTGGACTAGCGGGAACACCGGGGAGCTGTTTTTT.

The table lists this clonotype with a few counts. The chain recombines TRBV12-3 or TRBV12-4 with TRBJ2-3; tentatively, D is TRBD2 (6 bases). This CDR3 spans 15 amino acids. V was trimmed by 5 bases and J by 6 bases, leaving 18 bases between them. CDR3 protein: CASSTLAPDADTQYF. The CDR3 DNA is TGTGCCAGCAGTACACTAGCACCAGACGCGGATACGCAGTATTTT.

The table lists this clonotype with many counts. This chain's CDR3 is CASSSIGTTEETQYF. As DNA, the CDR3 is TGTGCCAGCAGCTCCATCGGCACAACGGAAGAGACCCAGTACTTC. The chain joins TRBV7-9 to TRBJ2-5; no clear D gene. V was clipped by 4 bases and J by 3 bases, with 15 bases between them. This CDR3 region has 15 residues. Per the germline V gene, CDR1 is SEHNR and CDR2 is FQNEAQ (reference sequence).

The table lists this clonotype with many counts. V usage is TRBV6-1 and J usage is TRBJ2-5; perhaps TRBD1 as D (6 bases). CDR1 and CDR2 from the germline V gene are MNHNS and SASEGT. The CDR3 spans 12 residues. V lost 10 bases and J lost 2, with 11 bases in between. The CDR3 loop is CATATGQETQYF. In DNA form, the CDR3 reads TGTGCCACCGCGACAGGACAAGAGACCCAGTACTTC.

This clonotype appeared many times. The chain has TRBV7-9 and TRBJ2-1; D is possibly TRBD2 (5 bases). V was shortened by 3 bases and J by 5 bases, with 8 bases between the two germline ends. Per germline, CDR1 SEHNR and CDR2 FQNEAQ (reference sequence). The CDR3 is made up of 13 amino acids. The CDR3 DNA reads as TGTGCCAGCAGCTTTCACGGGGACAATGAGCAGTTCTTC. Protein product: CASSFHGDNEQFF.

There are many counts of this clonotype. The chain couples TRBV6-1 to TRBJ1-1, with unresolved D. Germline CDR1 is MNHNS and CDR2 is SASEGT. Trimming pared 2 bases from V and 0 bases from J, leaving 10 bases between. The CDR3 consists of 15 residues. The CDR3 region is CASSENARLNTEAFF. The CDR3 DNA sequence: TGTGCCAGCAGTGAAAATGCGCGGCTGAACACTGAAGCTTTCTTT.

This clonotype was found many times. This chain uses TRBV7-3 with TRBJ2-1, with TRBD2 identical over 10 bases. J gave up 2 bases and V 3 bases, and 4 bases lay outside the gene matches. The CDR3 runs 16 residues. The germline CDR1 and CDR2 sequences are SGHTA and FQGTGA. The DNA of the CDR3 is TGTGCCAGCAGCTTTTCTAGCGGGAGCCCCTACAATGAGCAGTTCTTC. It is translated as CASSFSSGSPYNEQFF. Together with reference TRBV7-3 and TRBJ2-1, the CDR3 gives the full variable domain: GAGVSQTPSNKVTEKGKYVELRCDPISGHTALYWYRQSLGQGPEFLIYFQGTGAADDSGLPNDRFFAVRPEGSVSTLKIQRTERGDSAVYLCASSFSSGSPYNEQFFGPGTRLTVL.

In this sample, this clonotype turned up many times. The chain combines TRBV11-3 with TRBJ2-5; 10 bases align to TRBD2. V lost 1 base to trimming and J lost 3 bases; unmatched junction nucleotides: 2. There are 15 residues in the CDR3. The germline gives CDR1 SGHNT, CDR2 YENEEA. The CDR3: CASSLGLAGEETQYF. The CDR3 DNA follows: TGTGCCAGCAGCTTAGGCCTAGCGGGGGAAGAGACCCAGTACTTC.

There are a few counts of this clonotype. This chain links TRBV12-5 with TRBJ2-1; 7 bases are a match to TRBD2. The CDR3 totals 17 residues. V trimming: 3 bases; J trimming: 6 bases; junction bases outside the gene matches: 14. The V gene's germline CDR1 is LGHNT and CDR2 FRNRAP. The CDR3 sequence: CASGFFKRDHLFNEQFF. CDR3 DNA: TGTGCTAGTGGTTTTTTTAAGCGGGACCACCTATTCAATGAGCAGTTCTTC.

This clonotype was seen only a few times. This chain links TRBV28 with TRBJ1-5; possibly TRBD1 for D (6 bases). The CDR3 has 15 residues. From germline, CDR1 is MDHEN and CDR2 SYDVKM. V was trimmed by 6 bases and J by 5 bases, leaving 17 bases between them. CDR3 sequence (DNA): TGTGCCAGCAGAGAAACTAAGAGGGGGGATCAGCCCCAGCATTTT. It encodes CASRETKRGDQPQHF.

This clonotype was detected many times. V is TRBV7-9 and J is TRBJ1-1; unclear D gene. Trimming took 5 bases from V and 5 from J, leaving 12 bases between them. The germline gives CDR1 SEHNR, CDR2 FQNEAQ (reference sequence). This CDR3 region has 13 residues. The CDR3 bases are TGTGCCAGCAGCCCGGTAGGAGTGACTGAAGCTTTCTTT. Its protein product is CASSPVGVTEAFF.

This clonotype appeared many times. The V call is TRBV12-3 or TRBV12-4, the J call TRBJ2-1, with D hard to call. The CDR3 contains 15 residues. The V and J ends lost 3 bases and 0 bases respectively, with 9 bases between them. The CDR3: CASSFLESSYNEQFF. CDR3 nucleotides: TGTGCCAGCAGTTTTTTGGAAAGCTCCTACAATGAGCAGTTCTTC.

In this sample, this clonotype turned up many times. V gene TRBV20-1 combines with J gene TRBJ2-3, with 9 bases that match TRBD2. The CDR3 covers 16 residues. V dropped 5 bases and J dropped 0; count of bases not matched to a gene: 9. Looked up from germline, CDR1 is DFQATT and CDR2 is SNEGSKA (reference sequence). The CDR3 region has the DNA TGCAGTGCTCTGGCTAGCGGGGCCTCTAGCACAGATACGCAGTATTTT. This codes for CSALASGASSTDTQYF.

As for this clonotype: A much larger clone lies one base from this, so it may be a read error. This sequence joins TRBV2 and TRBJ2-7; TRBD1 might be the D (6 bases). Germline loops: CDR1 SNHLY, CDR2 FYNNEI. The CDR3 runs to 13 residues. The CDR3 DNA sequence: TGTGCCAGCAGTAAATCGGACAGTTACGAGCAGCACTTC. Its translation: CASSKSDSYEQHF.

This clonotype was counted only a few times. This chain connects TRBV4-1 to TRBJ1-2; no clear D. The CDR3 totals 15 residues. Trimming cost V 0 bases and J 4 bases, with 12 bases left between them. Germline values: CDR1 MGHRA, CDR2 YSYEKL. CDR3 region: CASSQDRTPSYGYTF. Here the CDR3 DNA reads TGCGCCAGCAGCCAAGACAGGACTCCAAGCTATGGCTACACCTTC.

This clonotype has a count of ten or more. CDR3 coding DNA: TGTGCCAGCAGTTACTCTCTACCGGGAACGGCTTATGGCTACACCTTC. This translates into CASSYSLPGTAYGYTF. J is TRBJ1-2 and V is TRBV6-6, with D unclear. The V end lost 0 bases, the J end lost 5 bases, and 16 bases lay between the germline ends. Germline assignment: CDR1 MNHNY and CDR2 SVGAGI (reference sequence). The length of the CDR3 is 16 residues.

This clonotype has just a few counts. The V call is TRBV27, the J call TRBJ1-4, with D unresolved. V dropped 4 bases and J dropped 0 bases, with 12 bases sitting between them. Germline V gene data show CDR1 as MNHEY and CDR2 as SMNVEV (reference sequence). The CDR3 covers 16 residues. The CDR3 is CASSSYRHPTNEKLFF. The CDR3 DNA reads TGTGCCAGCAGTTCCTACAGACATCCAACTAATGAAAAACTGTTTTTT. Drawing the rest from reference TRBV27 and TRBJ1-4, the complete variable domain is EAQVTQNPRYLITVTGKKLTVTCSQNMNHEYMSWYRQDPGLGLRQIYYSMNVEVTDKGDVPEGYKVSRKEKRNFPLILESPSPNQTSLYFCASSSYRHPTNEKLFFGSGTQLSVL.

The DNA for the CDR3 is TGTGCCAGGAAAGCGGGAGGGTGCTACGAGCAGTACTTC. This translates into CARKAGGCYEQYF. V usage is TRBV27 and J usage is TRBJ2-7; 10 nucleotides line up with TRBD2. The V gene's germline CDR1 is MNHEY and CDR2 SMNVEV (reference sequence). This CDR3 region has 13 residues. Trimming cost V 9 bases and J 3 bases; bases outside gene matches: 5.

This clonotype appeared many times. The CDR3 region has the DNA TGTGCCAGCAGTTTAATTCGTGAGGGTGCATCTCCCTATTCCTACGAGCAGTACTTC. Residues: CASSLIREGASPYSYEQYF. The gene calls are TRBV28 and TRBJ2-7; tentatively, D is TRBD2 (5 bases). This CDR3 contains 19 residues. Germline CDR1 reads MDHEN; CDR2 reads SYDVKM. The V gene lost 2 bases and the J gene lost 1 base, with 24 bases spanning the gap.

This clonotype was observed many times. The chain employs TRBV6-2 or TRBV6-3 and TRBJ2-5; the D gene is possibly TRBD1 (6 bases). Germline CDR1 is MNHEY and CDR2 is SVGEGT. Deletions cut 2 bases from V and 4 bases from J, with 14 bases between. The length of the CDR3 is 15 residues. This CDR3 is CASSYLQGAGETQYF. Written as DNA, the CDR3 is TGTGCCAGCAGTTACCTACAGGGTGCTGGAGAGACCCAGTACTTC.

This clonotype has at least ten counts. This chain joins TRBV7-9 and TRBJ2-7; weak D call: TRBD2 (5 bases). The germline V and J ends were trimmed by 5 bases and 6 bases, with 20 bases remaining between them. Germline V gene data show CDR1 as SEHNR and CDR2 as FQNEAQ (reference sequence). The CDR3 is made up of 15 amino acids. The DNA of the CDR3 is TGTGCCAGCAGCCGGGGTGGTGTACCTACGTTCGAGCAGTACTTC. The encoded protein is CASSRGGVPTFEQYF.

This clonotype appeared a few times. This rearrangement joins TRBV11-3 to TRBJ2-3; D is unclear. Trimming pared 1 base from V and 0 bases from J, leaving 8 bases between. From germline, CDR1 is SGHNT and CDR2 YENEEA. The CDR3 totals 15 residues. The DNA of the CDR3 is TGTGCCAGCAGCTTAGGGAGCGCTAGCACAGATACGCAGTATTTT. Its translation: CASSLGSASTDTQYF.

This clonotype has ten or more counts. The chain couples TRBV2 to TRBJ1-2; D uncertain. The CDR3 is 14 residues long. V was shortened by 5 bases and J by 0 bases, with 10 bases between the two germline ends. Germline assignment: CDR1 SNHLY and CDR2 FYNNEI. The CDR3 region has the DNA TGTGCCAGCAGTTACACCACCTCTAACTATGGCTACACCTTC. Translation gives CASSYTTSNYGYTF.

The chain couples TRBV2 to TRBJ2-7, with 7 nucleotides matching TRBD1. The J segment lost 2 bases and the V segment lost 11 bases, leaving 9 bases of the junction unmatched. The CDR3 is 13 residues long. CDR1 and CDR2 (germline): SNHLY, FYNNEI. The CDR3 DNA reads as TGTGCCTGCAACGACAGGGCAGCCTACGAGCAGTACTTC. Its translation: CACNDRAAYEQYF.